Below are 10 T cell receptor beta chains sequenced from a single sample in a study of T cells in women clearing cervical HPV infection. Profiling relied on immunoSEQ multiplex PCR, and the TCRdb table lists in-frame clones only, not all of them. The sample has more than 30,000 clones; the top ten hold 3.5% to 4%. Sample: blood buffy coat. The receptors come from a woman between 18 and 69 years old with a cervical HPV16 infection that either progressed to CIN3+ or cleared (not recorded which).

A note on this clone: The read stops 3 residues short of the end of the CDR3; the missing end is completed from the germline J gene. The V gene is TRBV5-1, the J gene TRBJ2-7; TRBD1 is a possible D gene (5 bases). The CDR3 loop spans 13 amino acids. Germline lookup yields CDR1 SGHRS and CDR2 YFSETQ. V was cut by 0 bases and J by 5 bases, with 9 bases left in between. Incomplete CDR3 DNA: TGCGCCAGCAGCTTGGGACAGACAAACGAG. Translated: CASSLGQTNE. The entire CDR3 protein reads CASSLGQTNEQYF.

Regarding this clone: The read stops 3 residues short of the end of the CDR3; the missing end is completed from the germline J gene. This chain connects TRBV27 to TRBJ2-7; weak D call: TRBD2 (5 bases). The ends were cut back, 5 bases at V and 1 base at J, with 9 bases in the middle. CDR1 and CDR2 (germline): MNHEY, SMNVEV (reference sequence). The CDR3 contains 13 residues. CDR3 bases read: TGTGCCAGCAGTATCCGAGGGTCCTACGAG. As protein: CASSIRGSYE. The CDR3, in full, reads CASSIRGSYEQYF.

Points on this clone: With the read ending 3 residues before the CDR3 end, the germline J gene is used to fill in that end. The chain combines TRBV20-1 with TRBJ2-3, with 9 bases lining up with TRBD2. Per germline, CDR1 DFQATT and CDR2 SNEGSKA (reference sequence). The CDR3 runs 19 residues. Trimming took 3 bases from V and 3 from J; bases not matched to a gene: 19. Incomplete CDR3 DNA: TGCAGTGCTAGGGGGTCCTTAGGCGGAGCGGGGGGAGGGACAGATACG. Translating gives CSARGSLGGAGGGTDT. The CDR3, in full, reads CSARGSLGGAGGGTDTQYF.

Comments on this clone: The read comes to an end 3 residues before the CDR3 does, leaving the germline J gene to fill in the end. The chain couples TRBV20-1 to TRBJ2-7, with 8 nucleotides matching TRBD1. J gave up 0 bases and V 7 bases, and 11 bases lay outside the gene matches. CDR1 DFQATT and CDR2 SNEGSKA come from the germline V gene (reference sequence). The CDR3 is 15 amino acids. CDR3 DNA, as far as it was read: TGCAGTGTACCCCCCCCCGGACAGGGCTCCTACGAG. Its translation: CSVPPPGQGSYE. The entire CDR3 sequence reads CSVPPPGQGSYEQYF.

Remarks on this clone: Read sequence stops 3 residues before the CDR3 end, and the germline J gene provides the missing end. V gene TRBV10-1 combines with J gene TRBJ2-7; a possible D gene is TRBD2 (5 bases). The CDR3 is 13 residues long. Trimming cost V 3 bases and J 6 bases, with 12 bases left between them. Germline V gene lookup returns CDR1 WNHNN and CDR2 SYGVQD (reference sequence). The CDR3 DNA, read in part, is TGCGCCAGCAGTGACCACGAGGCGGGCGAG. As protein: CASSDHEAGE. The full CDR3 protein reads CASSDHEAGEQYF.

About this clone: The read is 3 residues too short to cover the CDR3 end, so that end is filled in from the germline J gene. The V call is TRBV7-2, the J call TRBJ1-6; TRBD1 might be the D (5 bases). The ends were cut back, 1 base at V and 7 bases at J, with 11 bases in the middle. The CDR3 consists of 15 residues. Germline CDR1 SGHTA, CDR2 FQGNSA. Incomplete CDR3 DNA: TGTGCCAGCAGCTTAGTCCTGACAGTAAATTCACCC. Translated, it gives CASSLVLTVNSP. The whole CDR3 protein reads CASSLVLTVNSPLHF.

A remark on this clone: The read finishes 3 residues shy of the CDR3 end, and the germline J gene is used to complete it. V gene TRBV6-2 or TRBV6-3 combines with J gene TRBJ2-5; possible D gene TRBD2, 7 bases. Germline V gene sequence: CDR1 MNHEY, CDR2 SVGEGT. The CDR3 covers 16 residues. V was trimmed by 0 bases and J by 5 bases, leaving 16 bases between them. The covered CDR3 bases are TGTGCCAGCAGTTACTCGAGGGGGGGGGCTACTGAGACC. The encoded protein is CASSYSRGGATET. In full, the CDR3 is CASSYSRGGATETQYF.

In regard to this clone: The read ends 3 residues shy of where the CDR3 ends; the end is completed using the germline J gene. V is TRBV7-6 and J is TRBJ1-1, with D maybe TRBD1 (5 bases). This CDR3 comprises 14 residues. Germline values: CDR1 SGHVS, CDR2 FNYEAQ. The CDR3 DNA, read in part, is TGTGCCAGCAGCTTTGCTGGGACTACGGGGACC. This gives the protein CASSFAGTTGT. The complete CDR3 reads CASSFAGTTGTAFF.

Note on this clone: From the germline J gene comes the end of the CDR3, since the read stops 3 residues before it. This chain joins TRBV29-1 and TRBJ2-7; TRBD2 might be the D (5 bases). This CDR3 spans 13 amino acids. The ends were cut back, 5 bases at V and 1 base at J, with 12 bases in the middle. Per germline, CDR1 SQVTM and CDR2 ANQGSEA. CDR3 DNA (partial): TGCAGCGTTTTGCCGGACTCATCCTACGAG. Protein sequence: CSVLPDSSYE. The CDR3 in its entirety is CSVLPDSSYEQYF.

About this clone itself: The CDR3 end lies 3 residues beyond the end of the read and is filled in from the germline J gene. The chain uses TRBV18 and TRBJ1-2; 8 nucleotides agree with TRBD1. Germline V gene data show CDR1 as KGHSH and CDR2 as LQKENI. Trimming took 3 bases from V and 2 from J; bases not matched to a gene: 5. The length of the CDR3 is 15 residues. CDR3 amino acids: CASSPVGTGNYGYTF. The covered CDR3 bases are TGTGCCAGCTCACCGGTCGGGACAGGCAACTATGGC.